This passage covers 30 T cell receptor beta chains from one sample sequenced in a study of cytomegalovirus exposure and HLA in healthy donors. Some clones are missing from TCRdb's copy, which holds only in-frame ones; the method was immunoSEQ multiplex PCR. This sample carries some 160,000 clones, just over 90% of them seen once, and the ten largest clones take 0.6% to 0.8%. The material sequenced was PBMCs. These TCRs come from a man younger than 35 in good health and CMV-seronegative.

This chain joins TRBV6-5 and TRBJ1-2, with TRBD1 as a possible D gene (5 bases). Trimming pared 4 bases from V and 1 base from J, leaving 13 bases between. There are 15 residues in the CDR3. Germline CDR1 reads MNHEY; CDR2 reads SVGAGI. The CDR3 coding sequence is TGTGCCAGCAGTTCTCCGACAGAATATAACTATGGCTACACCTTC. Translating gives CASSSPTEYNYGYTF.

This sequence joins TRBV30 and TRBJ2-3; D is perhaps TRBD2 (5 bases). V was clipped by 1 base and J by 5 bases, with 13 bases between them. The CDR3 has 14 residues. CDR1 and CDR2 from the germline V gene are GTSNPN and SVGIG (reference sequence). The CDR3 DNA sequence: TGTGCCTGGAGTGCTGGCACTGGACTAGATACGCAGTATTTT. Translating it yields CAWSAGTGLDTQYF.

The chain links TRBV7-3 to TRBJ2-7; TRBD2 matches at 7 bases. The CDR3 is 14 amino acids. J lost 1 base, V lost 1 base, and 1 base had no gene match. The germline CDR1 and CDR2 sequences are SGHTA and FQGTGA. The CDR3 reads CASSLKAGSYEQYF. In DNA, the CDR3 is TGTGCCAGCAGCTTAAAAGCGGGGTCCTACGAGCAGTACTTC.

In DNA form, the CDR3 reads TGTGCCAGTAGTCGGGGACAAGGGCTGTCTACCGGGGAGCTGTTTTTT. The encoded protein is CASSRGQGLSTGELFF. The gene calls are TRBV19 and TRBJ2-2; D may be TRBD1 (6 bases). The V and J ends lost 5 bases and 5 bases respectively, with 18 bases between them. CDR3 length equals 16 residues. The germline V gene has CDR1 LNHDA and CDR2 SQIVND (reference sequence).

J is TRBJ1-6 and V is TRBV30, with 9 nucleotides matching TRBD1. Looked up from germline, CDR1 is GTSNPN and CDR2 is SVGIG (reference sequence). The CDR3 loop spans 15 amino acids. V dropped 3 bases and J dropped 4; count of bases not matched to a gene: 4. The CDR3 loop is CAWRGQGLYNSPLHF. CDR3 nucleotides: TGTGCCTGGAGGGGACAGGGACTTTATAATTCACCCCTCCACTTT.

The chain joins TRBV9 to TRBJ1-5; no reliable D call. The CDR3 has 15 residues. V dropped 3 bases and J dropped 3 bases, with 13 bases sitting between them. Germline values: CDR1 SGDLS, CDR2 YYNGEE. The CDR3: CASSAYRDDNQPQHF. As DNA, the CDR3 is TGTGCCAGCAGCGCCTACCGGGATGACAATCAGCCCCAGCATTTT.

A single count supports this clone. DNA of the CDR3: TGTGCCAGCAGTTCCCACGACCGGGTAGATACGCAGTATTTT. Its protein is CASSSHDRVDTQYF. The chain has TRBV28 and TRBJ2-3; D gene unclear. Germline CDR1 reads MDHEN; CDR2 reads SYDVKM. The CDR3 runs to 14 residues. With 4 bases removed from V and 5 bases from J, the gap between germline ends came to 13 bases.

The chain joins TRBV15 to TRBJ2-1; D is undetermined. The CDR3 is 14 residues long. The V end was cut by 0 bases, the J end by 4 bases, with 7 bases between. Germline V gene lookup returns CDR1 LNHNV and CDR2 YYDKDF (reference sequence). The DNA of the CDR3 is TGTGCCACCAGCAGAGATAACGGGTACAATGAGCAGTTCTTC. Translation gives CATSRDNGYNEQFF.

The chain is built from TRBV5-6 and TRBJ1-2, with 11 bases identical to TRBD1. This CDR3 has 16 amino acids. CDR1 is SGHDT, CDR2 YYEEEE, per germline. With V trimmed by 4 bases and J by 5 bases, 10 bases remained unmatched. This CDR3 reads CASSAGTGGGWYGYTF. The CDR3, as DNA: TGTGCCAGCAGCGCGGGGACAGGGGGGGGTTGGTATGGCTACACCTTC.

This sequence joins TRBV7-8 and TRBJ1-2; 9 nucleotides line up with TRBD1. The CDR3 contains 15 residues. From germline, CDR1 is SGHVS and CDR2 FQNEAQ. V gave up 5 bases and J gave up 6 bases; unmatched junction bases: 10. The CDR3 bases are TGTGCCAGCAGCCCCCTTAGGACAGGGGAGAATGGCTACACCTTC. Its protein is CASSPLRTGENGYTF.

This chain connects TRBV7-2 to TRBJ1-2, with D possibly being TRBD1 (6 bases). With 1 base removed from V and 8 bases from J, the gap between germline ends came to 11 bases. The CDR3 length is 13 residues. From germline, CDR1 is SGHTA and CDR2 FQGNSA. CDR3 DNA sequence: TGTGCCAGCAGCTTAGAGGGGGGGCCCGGCTACACCTTC. Protein: CASSLEGGPGYTF.

The V and J genes are TRBV10-1 and TRBJ2-2, with 9 nucleotides matching TRBD1. This CDR3 spans 16 amino acids. Trimming removed 3 bases from V and 0 bases from J; junction bases left unmatched: 2. Germline V CDR1 and CDR2: WNHNN, SYGVQD (reference sequence). The CDR3 DNA sequence: TGCGCCAGCAGTGAAGGGACAGGGTCGAACACCGGGGAGCTGTTTTTT. Translating gives CASSEGTGSNTGELFF.

This sequence joins TRBV9 and TRBJ2-1, with TRBD1 matching 8 bases. This CDR3 is built from 16 residues. CDR1 is SGDLS and CDR2 is YYNGEE in the germline V gene. J gave up 5 bases and V 0 bases, and 7 bases lay outside the gene matches. The CDR3 DNA reads TGTGCCAGCAGCGTAGCTGGGGACAGGTCAGACAATGAGCAGTTCTTC. Translation: CASSVAGDRSDNEQFF. Looking up the rest from reference TRBV9 and TRBJ2-1 gives the full variable domain: DSGVTQTPKHLITATGQRVTLRCSPRSGDLSVYWYQQSLDQGLQFLIQYYNGEERAKGNILERFSAQQFPDLHSELNLSSLELGDSALYFCASSVAGDRSDNEQFFGPGTRLTVL.

The rearrangement joins TRBV14 to TRBJ2-3, with D hard to call. The CDR3 has 16 residues. Germline CDR1 and CDR2: SGHDN and FVKESK. The V gene lost 4 bases and the J gene lost 2 bases, with 16 bases spanning the gap. CDR3 in amino acids: CASSRLDTVTTDTQYF. The CDR3 DNA reads TGTGCCAGCAGCCGATTAGATACAGTTACCACAGATACGCAGTATTTT.

V gene TRBV10-3 combines with J gene TRBJ1-2; D unresolved. V was clipped by 3 bases and J by 2 bases, with 10 bases between them. This CDR3 region has 14 residues. Germline values: CDR1 ENHRY, CDR2 SYGVKD. The CDR3 protein is CAISELTGNYGYTF. In DNA form, the CDR3 reads TGTGCCATCAGTGAACTCACGGGAAACTATGGCTACACCTTC.

The genes are TRBV6-5 and TRBJ2-7; the D gene is possibly TRBD2 (6 bases). With 8 bases removed from V and 7 bases from J, the gap between germline ends came to 18 bases. The V gene's germline CDR1 is MNHEY and CDR2 SVGAGI. The CDR3 spans 13 residues. Here the CDR3 reads CASRLGLAKEQYF. The CDR3 region has the DNA TGTGCCAGCCGGCTAGGCCTAGCGAAAGAGCAGTACTTC.

The V and J genes are TRBV5-1 and TRBJ2-5; 10 positions match TRBD2. The germline V gene has CDR1 SGHRS and CDR2 YFSETQ. Trimming cost V 4 bases and J 1 base; bases outside gene matches: 7. The CDR3 is 16 residues long. The CDR3 loop reads CASSPGTSVLQETQYF. The CDR3 region has the DNA TGCGCCAGCAGCCCCGGGACTAGCGTACTCCAAGAGACCCAGTACTTC.

This chain links TRBV4-1 with TRBJ1-4, with 7 bases aligning to TRBD1. Per germline, CDR1 MGHRA and CDR2 YSYEKL. The V and J ends lost 1 base and 8 bases, in that order; junction bases with no gene match: 7. The CDR3 loop spans 15 amino acids. The CDR3 DNA follows: TGCGCCAGCAGCCAAGTGAACAGGGGTGGGGAAAAACTGTTTTTT. It encodes CASSQVNRGGEKLFF.

The gene calls are TRBV2 and TRBJ2-7; D possibly corresponds to TRBD1 (6 bases). The germline V and J ends were trimmed by 7 bases and 4 bases, with 23 bases remaining between them. The CDR3 is made up of 16 amino acids. CDR1 is SNHLY, CDR2 FYNNEI, per germline. CDR3 sequence reads: CASTANRRGWSYEQYF. The CDR3 DNA reads TGTGCCAGCACCGCAAACCGCAGGGGATGGTCATACGAGCAGTACTTC.

The chain links TRBV6-4 to TRBJ1-2, with 8 bases fitting TRBD1. This CDR3 region has 12 residues. Trimming took 4 bases from V and 7 from J; bases not matched to a gene: 2. The germline V gene has CDR1 MRHNA and CDR2 SNTAGT. Here the CDR3 reads CASSGTGGGYTF. As DNA, the CDR3 is TGTGCCAGCAGTGGTACAGGGGGTGGCTACACCTTC.

The J gene is TRBJ1-5, the V gene TRBV9; D may be TRBD1 (6 bases). This CDR3 spans 15 amino acids. V was pared by 4 bases and J by 11 bases, with 22 bases between. CDR1 and CDR2 from the germline V gene are SGDLS and YYNGEE. The CDR3 protein is CASSSSGQAGATQHF. The CDR3 region has the DNA TGTGCCAGCAGCTCCAGCGGGCAGGCGGGGGCCACCCAGCATTTT.

This chain joins TRBV7-7 and TRBJ2-3; 10 nucleotides align to TRBD2. This CDR3 comprises 15 residues. The germline gives CDR1 SSHAT, CDR2 FNYEAQ (reference sequence). The V and J ends lost 5 bases and 6 bases, in that order; junction bases with no gene match: 8. As DNA, the CDR3 is TGTGCCAGCAGCAATGGACTAGCGGTGACGGATACGCAGTATTTT. It translates to CASSNGLAVTDTQYF.

The chain recombines TRBV30 with TRBJ2-5, with 7 bases matching TRBD1. The CDR3 loop spans 14 amino acids. From germline, CDR1 is GTSNPN and CDR2 SVGIG (reference sequence). V lost 2 bases and J lost 1; bases outside the gene matches: 4. CDR3 nucleotides: TGTGCCTGGAGTTTAGGGACAGCCCAAGAGACCCAGTACTTC. Its translation: CAWSLGTAQETQYF.

This clone was picked up one time. The chain uses TRBV2 and TRBJ1-2; 7 nucleotides match TRBD1. Trimming cost V 5 bases and J 6 bases; bases outside gene matches: 9. Germline V gene data show CDR1 as SNHLY and CDR2 as FYNNEI. The CDR3 contains 14 residues. Here the CDR3 reads CASSMGQWADGYTF. CDR3 coding DNA: TGTGCCAGCAGTATGGGACAGTGGGCTGATGGCTACACCTTC.

J is TRBJ2-1 and V is TRBV7-4; 10 bases agree with TRBD2. The CDR3 is 15 amino acids. Germline-derived CDR1 and CDR2 are SGHVT and SQSDAQ. J gave up 6 bases and V 4 bases, and 6 bases lay outside the gene matches. The CDR3 region is CASSCSGRPPNEQFF. The DNA for the CDR3 is TGTGCCAGCAGCTGTAGCGGGAGGCCCCCCAATGAGCAGTTCTTC.

The chain uses TRBV11-2 and TRBJ2-1; 8 bases agree with TRBD2. The CDR3 is made up of 14 amino acids. Germline CDR1 and CDR2: SGHAT and FQNNGV. Losses at the gene ends were 3 bases for V and 7 bases for J; bases not matched to a gene: 5. The CDR3 is CASSLGGGRNEQFF. The CDR3 region has the DNA TGTGCCAGCAGCTTGGGCGGGGGGAGGAATGAGCAGTTCTTC.

The chain joins TRBV7-9 to TRBJ2-3, with 7 nucleotides matching TRBD2. Germline loops: CDR1 SEHNR, CDR2 FQNEAQ (reference sequence). V shed 0 bases, J shed 3 bases, and the junction held 3 bases outside the gene matches. CDR3 length equals 15 residues. The CDR3, as DNA: TGTGCCAGCAGCTTAGCGGGGGGGAGGACAGATACGCAGTATTTT. Its translation is CASSLAGGRTDTQYF.

V usage is TRBV10-3 and J usage is TRBJ2-7; D may be TRBD1 (6 bases). CDR1 and CDR2 (germline): ENHRY, SYGVKD. The CDR3 sequence is 15 residues long. Trimming stripped 0 bases from V and 7 bases from J, with 16 bases between. The CDR3 region is CAISESTREGGEQYF. Written as DNA, the CDR3 is TGTGCCATCAGTGAGTCGACTCGGGAAGGGGGTGAGCAGTACTTC.

The count of this clone is one. The chain couples TRBV7-9 to TRBJ2-3; D is perhaps TRBD2 (6 bases). V lost 2 bases, J lost 6 bases, and 15 bases lay in between. CDR3 length: 15 amino acids. The V gene's germline CDR1 is SEHNR and CDR2 FQNEAQ (reference sequence). CDR3: CASSLPAGPRDTQYF. CDR3 in DNA: TGTGCCAGCAGCTTACCGGCGGGGCCCCGGGATACGCAGTATTTT.

The chain employs TRBV14 and TRBJ2-1; 9 nucleotides align to TRBD2. CDR3 length: 15 residues. J lost 4 bases, V lost 2 bases, and 3 bases had no gene match. Germline-derived CDR1 and CDR2 are SGHDN and FVKESK. As DNA, the CDR3 is TGTGCCAGCAGCCAAATGCTAGCGGGGTACAATGAGCAGTTCTTC. Translated, it gives CASSQMLAGYNEQFF.